These T cell receptor beta chains were read from a single sample in a study of identical twins. TCRdb recomputed calls from the 5' RACE reads with MiXCR, one row per CDR3 protein. The sample contains around 340,000 distinct CDR3 sequences, roughly 9% of which appear only once. The material sequenced was naive T cells sorted from blood. These receptors were collected from a woman between 45 and 60 years old in good health. The CDR3 runs from the conserved cysteine through the conserved F or W. Each record gives: J gene, clone size, D gene, V gene, CDR3 DNA, CDR3 protein. The D gene is left open where the match is weak. Some rows mark clone size as missing; the rest say once, few, many or name a class of expanded clone.

TRBJ1-5	many	.	TRBV5-1	TGCGCCAGCAGCTTGTTAGGGACGGGGCAGCCCCAGCATTTT	CASSLLGTGQPQHF
TRBJ2-3	many	TRBD2	TRBV4-1	TGCGCCAGCAGCCGCATAGCGGGAGAAGGGGATACGCAGTATTTT	CASSRIAGEGDTQYF
TRBJ2-4	many	.	TRBV27	TGTGCCAGCAGAGGACCAGCAAACATTCAGTACTTC	CASRGPANIQYF
TRBJ1-5	.	.	TRBV7-8	TGTGCCAGCAGCTGGGAAGCAGGTCAGCCCCAGCATTTT	CASSWEAGQPQHF
TRBJ2-1	many	TRBD2	TRBV24-1	TGTGCCACCAGTGATTCCGGGACTAGCGGCTACAATGAGCAGTTCTTC	CATSDSGTSGYNEQFF
TRBJ2-1	few	TRBD2	TRBV5-1	TGCGCCAGCAGCTTGCGAGGGAGGGCCGACAATGAGCAGTTCTTC	CASSLRGRADNEQFF
TRBJ1-1	many	.	TRBV7-8	TGTGCCAGCAGCTCTGACCTCAGGTCGAACGGCGCTTTCTTT	CASSSDLRSNGAFF
TRBJ2-1	few	.	TRBV5-1	TGCGCCAGCAGCTTGCGCGGGGCGGGGAACAATGAGCAGTTCTTC	CASSLRGAGNNEQFF
TRBJ2-5	few	.	TRBV20-1	TGCAGTGCTAGCCCCAGGCTATTACAAGAGACCCAGTACTTC	CSASPRLLQETQYF
TRBJ2-5	few	TRBD1	TRBV5-1	TGCGCCAGCAGCTCGACCCGGACAGGGTGGACCCAGTACTTC	CASSSTRTGWTQYF
TRBJ1-1	.	.	TRBV12-3/TRBV12-4	TGTGCCAGCAGATTGACAGGAGCGAACACTGAAGCTTTCTTT	CASRLTGANTEAFF
TRBJ2-2	few	.	TRBV12-3/TRBV12-4	TGTGCCAGCAGTTTAAAGCAGAGGAGGGAGCTGTTTTTT	CASSLKQRRELFF
TRBJ1-6	.	TRBD1	TRBV4-2	TGTGCCAGCAGCCAAGATCAGGGGGCAAGTATTTCACCCCTCCACTTT	CASSQDQGASISPLHF
TRBJ2-1	.	.	TRBV2	TGTGCCAGCAGTGAATCTTGGTCTTTCAATGAGCAGTTCTTC	CASSESWSFNEQFF
TRBJ1-4	many	TRBD1	TRBV7-9	TGTGCCAGCAGCTCCCCCTCGGGACAGGGGGCTGAAAAACTGTTTTTT	CASSSPSGQGAEKLFF
TRBJ2-1	.	TRBD2	TRBV18	TGTGCCAGCTCACCCCCATCTAGCGGCAATGAGCAGTTCTTC	CASSPPSSGNEQFF
TRBJ1-2	few	.	TRBV9	TGTGCCAGCAGCGTAGAACCCCCGGACAGTAACTATGGCTACACCTTC	CASSVEPPDSNYGYTF
TRBJ2-5	.	.	TRBV7-6	TGTGCCAGCAGCCCCGTAAAGGGGTCGGAGACCCAGTACTTC	CASSPVKGSETQYF
TRBJ1-4	many	.	TRBV12-3/TRBV12-4	TGTGCCAGCAGACATCCGGGGAGAGAAAAACTGTTTTTT	CASRHPGREKLFF
TRBJ2-7	.	TRBD1	TRBV6-2/TRBV6-3	TGTGCCAGCAGGGGACAGGCGAACTACGAGCAGTACTTC	CASRGQANYEQYF
TRBJ2-3	many	TRBD2	TRBV5-1	TGCGCCAGCAGGTGGACTAGCGGGAGCGTCGGTACGCAGTATTTT	CASRWTSGSVGTQYF
TRBJ1-1	.	TRBD1	TRBV12-3/TRBV12-4	TGTGCCAGCAGTTTGGGCCCATACAGGGGAAACACTGAAGCTTTCTTT	CASSLGPYRGNTEAFF
TRBJ2-6	.	TRBD1	TRBV18	TGTGCCAGCTCAACACAGGGACAGGGGAGAAGTGGGGCCAACGTCCTGACTTTC	CASSTQGQGRSGANVLTF